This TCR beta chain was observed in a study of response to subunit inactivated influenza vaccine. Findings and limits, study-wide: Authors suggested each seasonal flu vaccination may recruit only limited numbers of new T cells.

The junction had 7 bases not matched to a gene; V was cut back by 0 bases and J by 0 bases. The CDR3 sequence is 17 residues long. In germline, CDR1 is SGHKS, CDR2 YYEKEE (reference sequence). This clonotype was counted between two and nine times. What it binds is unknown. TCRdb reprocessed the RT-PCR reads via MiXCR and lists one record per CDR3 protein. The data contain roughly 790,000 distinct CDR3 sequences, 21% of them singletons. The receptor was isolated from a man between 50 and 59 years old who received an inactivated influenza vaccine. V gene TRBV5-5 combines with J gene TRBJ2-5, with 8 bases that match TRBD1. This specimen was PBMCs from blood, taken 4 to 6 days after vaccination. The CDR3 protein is CASSLGWDRRYQETQYF. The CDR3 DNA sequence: TGTGCCAGCAGCTTGGGTTGGGACAGGAGGTACCAAGAGACCCAGTACTTC.